Following are 21 T cell receptor beta chains from one sample sequenced in a study of blood T cell repertoires in COVID-19. Clones were sequenced by immunoSEQ multiplex PCR, and TCRdb holds only the in-frame ones, with some missing. The table includes some 180,000 clones, approximately 79% detected once. Sample: PBMCs or T cells enriched from blood (not recorded which). The receptor set was obtained from a woman in her sixties with acute COVID-19.

The gene calls are TRBV30 and TRBJ2-5; D unresolved. There are 15 residues in the CDR3. Germline V lookup: CDR1 GTSNPN, CDR2 SVGIG (reference sequence). V lost 0 bases, J lost 1 base, and 12 bases lay in between. CDR3 DNA: TGTGCCTGGAGTGTTAGTCAGGTGGCCCAAGAGACCCAGTACTTC. Its translation is CAWSVSQVAQETQYF.

This chain links TRBV21-1 with TRBJ2-1; TRBD2, the table's D call, lacks a check against the DNA. TRBV21-1 is given as a pseudogene. The CDR3 extends over 14 amino acids. CDR3 nucleotides: TGTGCCAGCAGCAAAGTCCTAGCGGGTAATGAGCAGTTCTTC. It yields the protein CASSKVLAGNEQFF.

V and J are TRBV6-5 and TRBJ1-2; 7 bases agree with TRBD1. Losses at the gene ends were 6 bases for V and 5 bases for J; bases not matched to a gene: 6. CDR1 is MNHEY, CDR2 SVGAGI, per germline. The length of the CDR3 is 13 residues. CDR3 nucleotides: TGTGCCAGCAGCCCGACAGGGCAATATGGCTACACCTTC. This translates into CASSPTGQYGYTF.

The chain's CDR3 is CASSQDWLARAGELFF. The CDR3 coding sequence is TGCGCCAGCAGCCAAGATTGGCTAGCGAGGGCCGGGGAGCTGTTTTTT. The rearrangement joins TRBV4-1 to TRBJ2-2, with D maybe TRBD2 (6 bases). The CDR3 has 16 amino acids. CDR1 MGHRA and CDR2 YSYEKL come from the germline V gene. The ends were cut back, 0 bases at V and 6 bases at J, with 14 bases in the middle.

This rearrangement joins TRBV6-1 to TRBJ2-5; no clear D. V lost 3 bases, J lost 9 bases, and 14 bases lay in between. The CDR3 totals 13 residues. The germline gives CDR1 MNHNS, CDR2 SASEGT. CDR3 DNA sequence: TGTGCCAGCAGTGACCCAGGCCGGTCGGCCCAGTACTTC. It is translated as CASSDPGRSAQYF.

This sequence joins TRBV14 and TRBJ2-7; 10 bases fit TRBD1. The germline V gene has CDR1 SGHDN and CDR2 FVKESK. This CDR3 has 16 amino acids. Trimming took 8 bases from V and 0 from J; bases not matched to a gene: 10. The CDR3 nucleotides are TGTGCCAGCGGGACAGGGGATTCGTGGAGCTCCTACGAGCAGTACTTC. As protein: CASGTGDSWSSYEQYF.

This chain joins TRBV5-8 and TRBJ2-7; D uncertain. Germline loops: CDR1 SGHTS, CDR2 YDEGEE. The CDR3 has 12 amino acids. V was clipped by 2 bases and J by 3 bases, with 6 bases between them. CDR3 bases: TGTGCCAGCAGCTTCTCTCTCTACGAGCAGTACTTC. This codes for CASSFSLYEQYF.

V gene TRBV6-1 combines with J gene TRBJ1-2; the match to TRBD1 covers 11 bases. The V segment lost 3 bases and the J segment 3 bases; nucleotides outside the gene matches: 6. The CDR3 is 16 residues long. In germline, CDR1 is MNHNS, CDR2 SASEGT. Here the CDR3 DNA reads TGTGCCAGCAGTGACCGGACAGGGGGCTTGGACTATGGCTACACCTTC. Translated, it gives CASSDRTGGLDYGYTF.

This clone occurred many times. Relative to the germline gene, one junction end is altered; a read error may explain this. The rearrangement links TRBV5-6 to TRBJ2-1; 11 nucleotides match TRBD1. Germline V lookup: CDR1 SGHDT, CDR2 YYEEEE. The CDR3 has 16 residues. The CDR3 nucleotides are TGTGCCAGCAGTTTGGCCGGGACAGGGGGCTACAATGAGCAGTTCTTC. It is translated as CASSLAGTGGYNEQFF.

The chain is built from TRBV4-1 and TRBJ1-2; no firm D call. This CDR3 has 14 residues. V was trimmed by 0 bases and J by 4 bases, leaving 9 bases between them. In germline, CDR1 is MGHRA, CDR2 YSYEKL. DNA for the CDR3: TGCGCCAGCAGCCAAGAACCCGGCGGCTATGGCTACACCTTC. Translation: CASSQEPGGYGYTF.

This clone has a handful of counts. The V gene is TRBV27, the J gene TRBJ1-5; the match to TRBD1 covers 9 bases. This CDR3 region has 16 residues. The germline CDR1 and CDR2 sequences are MNHEY and SMNVEV (reference sequence). V was clipped by 1 base and J by 7 bases; unmatched bases: 8. The CDR3 DNA reads TGTGCCAGCAGTTTATTCGGGACAGGGTGGGGCCAGCCCCAGCATTTT. It codes for CASSLFGTGWGQPQHF.

This sequence joins TRBV12-3 or TRBV12-4 and TRBJ2-5; D uncertain. Trimming pared 7 bases from V and 2 bases from J, leaving 11 bases between. This CDR3 is 13 amino acids long. CDR3 bases: TGTGCCAGCAAACCGGTCTTGCAAGAGACCCAGTACTTC. It yields the protein CASKPVLQETQYF.

V is TRBV5-1 and J is TRBJ2-4, with unresolved D. V was clipped by 3 bases and J by 5 bases, with 9 bases between them. Germline V gene lookup returns CDR1 SGHRS and CDR2 YFSETQ. The CDR3 is 13 amino acids. CDR3 sequence reads: CASSSPYENIQYF. CDR3 DNA: TGCGCCAGCAGCTCTCCTTATGAAAACATTCAGTACTTC. The full variable domain, its missing parts supplied by reference TRBV5-1 and TRBJ2-4, is KAGVTQTPRYLIKTRGQQVTLSCSPISGHRSVSWYQQTPGQGLQFLFEYFSETQRNKGNFPGRFSGRQFSNSRSEMNVSTLELGDSALYLCASSSPYENIQYFGAGTRLSVL.

This clone was seen once. The chain is built from TRBV11-2 and TRBJ2-1; TRBD1 is a possible D gene (6 bases). The CDR3 consists of 16 residues. Germline lookup yields CDR1 SGHAT and CDR2 FQNNGV. V lost 5 bases, J lost 7 bases, and 21 bases lay in between. The CDR3 is CASSVASGDFGNEQFF. Here the CDR3 DNA reads TGTGCCAGCAGCGTGGCCTCAGGGGATTTTGGGAATGAGCAGTTCTTC.

This chain joins TRBV4-1 and TRBJ2-1, with TRBD2 as a possible D gene (6 bases). V lost 4 bases, J lost 0 bases, and 10 bases lay in between. The CDR3 covers 15 residues. CDR1 is MGHRA and CDR2 is YSYEKL in the germline V gene. CDR3 sequence: CASSPGVVSYNEQFF. CDR3 coding DNA: TGCGCCAGCAGCCCGGGGGTTGTCTCCTACAATGAGCAGTTCTTC.

The V call is TRBV18, the J call TRBJ2-1, with 12 bases matching TRBD2. CDR1 is KGHSH, CDR2 LQKENI, per germline. The ends lost 4 bases at V and 5 bases at J; junction bases unmatched: 3. The CDR3 has 15 amino acids. CDR3 sequence reads: CASSLTSGSHNEQFF. The CDR3 DNA reads as TGTGCCAGCTCACTGACTAGCGGGAGCCACAATGAGCAGTTCTTC.

The genes are TRBV6-6 and TRBJ1-5; 8 nucleotides match TRBD1. The J segment lost 6 bases and the V segment lost 5 bases, leaving 18 bases of the junction unmatched. The CDR3 consists of 18 residues. CDR1 is MNHNY, CDR2 SVGAGI, per germline (reference sequence). The CDR3 nucleotides are TGTGCCAGCAGTCACCGTAGTTATAGGCAGGGGGCTGGTCAGCCCCAGCATTTT. It encodes CASSHRSYRQGAGQPQHF.

The gene calls are TRBV19 and TRBJ1-5, with 7 bases lining up with TRBD1. The germline CDR1 and CDR2 sequences are LNHDA and SQIVND (reference sequence). With V trimmed by 1 base and J by 5 bases, 5 bases remained unmatched. This CDR3 is built from 15 residues. The CDR3 protein is CASSIGSQGDQPQHF. CDR3 DNA: TGTGCCAGTAGTATAGGCTCGCAGGGGGATCAGCCCCAGCATTTT. The whole variable domain, remainder taken from reference TRBV19 and TRBJ1-5, is DGGITQSPKYLFRKEGQNVTLSCEQNLNHDAMYWYRQDPGQGLRLIYYSQIVNDFQKGDIAEGYSVSREKKESFPLTVTSAQKNPTAFYLCASSIGSQGDQPQHFGDGTRLSIL.

The CDR3 sequence is CASSERRESGAFF. The DNA of the CDR3 is TGTGCCAGCAGTGAAAGGAGGGAATCTGGGGCTTTCTTT. The chain uses TRBV6-1 and TRBJ1-1, with D hard to call. The CDR3 spans 13 residues. From germline, CDR1 is MNHNS and CDR2 SASEGT. Trimming removed 2 bases at V and 11 bases at J, with 15 bases between.

This clone was found once. This rearrangement joins TRBV7-2 to TRBJ2-3, with 7 bases identical to TRBD1. CDR3 size: 16 residues. From germline, CDR1 is SGHTA and CDR2 FQGNSA. Trimming took 5 bases from V and 8 from J; bases not matched to a gene: 16. This CDR3 reads CASSTAGGGELGTQYF. The CDR3 bases are TGTGCCAGCAGCACCGCAGGGGGTGGGGAGTTAGGTACGCAGTATTTT.

V is TRBV10-1 and J is TRBJ1-1, with D possibly matching TRBD1 (5 bases). The CDR3 is 15 amino acids. Germline V gives CDR1 WNHNN, CDR2 SYGVQD (reference sequence). Between the trimmed V and J ends, which lost 4 bases and 4 bases, there was a span of 16 bases. The CDR3 protein is CASSAGKEGLTEAFF. The CDR3 DNA follows: TGCGCCAGCAGTGCCGGTAAAGAGGGACTCACTGAAGCTTTCTTT.